This note documents a single T cell receptor beta chain sequence. The antigen is undetermined. TCRdb redid the calling of the reads with MiXCR, one entry per CDR3 protein. Here the sample spans approximately 990,000 distinct CDR3 sequences, roughly 30% being singletons. The data derive from a study of T cell repertoires in cytomegalovirus infection. Looking at the study overall: Through public TCR beta signatures, both CMV infection and matching HLA type were indicated.

Germline trimming cut 6 bases from V and 0 bases from J; bases unmatched to any gene: 9. Germline-derived CDR1 and CDR2 are MNHEY and SVGAGI. This CDR3 is built from 16 residues. The material was cultured CD8+ T cells from PBMCs, obtained from culture after CMV antigen stimulation. This chain joins TRBV6-5 and TRBJ1-1, with 8 nucleotides matching TRBD1. The sequence derives from a human donor in good health (CMV status not recorded). Some clones in this sample may be carry-over from other donors' samples. CDR3 coding DNA: TGTGCCAGCAGCCCCGGACAGGGCCTGATGAACACTGAAGCTTTCTTT. Amino acids: CASSPGQGLMNTEAFF.